The T cell receptor beta chain under discussion was sequenced for a study of shared clonotypes between healthy human individuals. Regarding the study as a whole: Though the depth was large, rarefaction showed that sorted-subset sequencing was incomplete.

The study enrolled healthy HIV-negative adults without recent acute infections or vaccinations as donors. The V end lost 0 bases, the J end lost 4 bases, and 12 bases lay between the germline ends. The CDR3 has 15 residues. Germline CDR1 LNHDA, CDR2 SQIVND (reference sequence). For this clone: Its target is unknown.

Only in-frame clones appear in the TCRdb table, and some are missing; sequencing was by immunoSEQ multiplex PCR. In the table there are hundreds of thousands of clones, approximately 74% of which are singletons. The source of this sequence is a woman aged 25 to 39 in good health. The chain employs TRBV19 and TRBJ1-2; D uncertain. The sample comprised memory CD4+ T cells sorted from blood. Subset denoted: CD45RA-negative fraction. This chain's CDR3 is CASSIELSAGYGYTF. Here the CDR3 DNA reads TGTGCCAGTAGTATAGAACTTTCGGCTGGCTATGGCTACACCTTC.